One sample yielded the 8 T cell receptor beta chains listed below, sequenced in a study of OX40 agonist ivuxolimab in advanced cancers. The protocol was immunoSEQ multiplex PCR, while the TCRdb copy is restricted to in-frame clones and leaves out a portion. The sample carries approximately 92,000 clones, roughly 94% recorded once. Source: CD4+ or CD8+ T cells sorted from blood, taken in a trial of the OX40 agonist ivuxolimab. The receptor source for this set is an adult with an advanced solid tumor such as melanoma, head and neck, liver or kidney cancer.

The V call is TRBV2, the J call TRBJ2-2; no firm D call. Germline V gene data show CDR1 as SNHLY and CDR2 as FYNNEI. The CDR3 contains 12 residues. V lost 6 bases, J lost 7 bases, and 9 bases lay in between. The CDR3 reads CASRPGVGELFF. CDR3 in DNA: TGTGCCAGCAGGCCTGGGGTCGGGGAGCTGTTTTTT.

The genes are TRBV5-6 and TRBJ1-4, with D maybe TRBD1 (5 bases). Looked up from germline, CDR1 is SGHDT and CDR2 is YYEEEE. Trimming shortened V by 4 bases and J by 8 bases, and 15 bases separated the two germline ends. The CDR3 has 14 residues. Here the CDR3 DNA reads TGTGCCAGCAGCCGGGGTGGGACCGGCGAAAAACTGTTTTTT. Its translation is CASSRGGTGEKLFF. Drawing the rest from reference TRBV5-6 and TRBJ1-4, the complete variable domain is DAGVTQSPTHLIKTRGQQVTLRCSPKSGHDTVSWYQQALGQGPQFIFQYYEEEERQRGNFPDRFSGHQFPNYSSELNVNALLLGDSALYLCASSRGGTGEKLFFGSGTQLSVL.

The genes are TRBV5-5 and TRBJ2-7; 10 bases fit TRBD2. Per germline, CDR1 SGHKS and CDR2 YYEKEE (reference sequence). CDR3 length equals 16 residues. The V gene end was trimmed by 3 bases and the J gene end by 1 base; junction bases not matched to a gene: 7. CDR3 loop: CASSSLAGGESYEQYF. The CDR3 bases are TGTGCCAGCAGCTCCTTAGCGGGGGGCGAATCCTACGAGCAGTACTTC.

This chain links TRBV9 with TRBJ2-3, with a tentative D call TRBD1 (6 bases). V gave up 7 bases and J gave up 6 bases, with 18 bases separating them. This CDR3 contains 14 residues. Germline V gives CDR1 SGDLS, CDR2 YYNGEE. The CDR3 DNA sequence: TGTGCCAGCCGAAGGGACAACACACGGGATACGCAGTATTTT. This gives the protein CASRRDNTRDTQYF.

This chain connects TRBV2 to TRBJ1-5; 9 positions match TRBD1. V shed 5 bases, J shed 6 bases, and the junction held 2 bases outside the gene matches. Germline CDR1 and CDR2: SNHLY and FYNNEI. This CDR3 has 13 amino acids. The CDR3 here is CASSPTGGQPQHF. In nucleotides, the CDR3 is TGTGCCAGCAGTCCGACAGGGGGTCAGCCCCAGCATTTT. Complete variable domain (other parts from reference TRBV2 and TRBJ1-5): EPEVTQTPSHQVTQMGQEVILRCVPISNHLYFYWYRQILGQKVEFLVSFYNNEISEKSEIFDDQFSVERPDGSNFTLKIRSTKLEDSAMYFCASSPTGGQPQHFGDGTRLSIL.

V usage is TRBV4-3 and J usage is TRBJ2-5, with 9 nucleotides matching TRBD1. The V and J ends lost 6 bases and 2 bases, in that order; junction bases with no gene match: 7. Germline-derived CDR1 and CDR2 are LGHNA and YSLEER. CDR3 length equals 15 residues. The CDR3 spells CASSLTGGEQETQYF. The CDR3 DNA is TGCGCCAGCAGTTTGACAGGGGGGGAACAAGAGACCCAGTACTTC.

The CDR3 region is CASSLVGDTQYF. DNA of the CDR3: TGTGCCAGCAGCTTAGTTGGGGATACGCAGTATTTT. The chain links TRBV7-9 to TRBJ2-3; the D is unclear. The CDR3 covers 12 residues. The V gene lost 1 base and the J gene lost 6 bases, with 5 bases spanning the gap. The V gene's germline CDR1 is SEHNR and CDR2 FQNEAQ (reference sequence).

The chain employs TRBV7-6 and TRBJ1-1; a possible D gene is TRBD1 (5 bases). Germline loops: CDR1 SGHVS, CDR2 FNYEAQ. The CDR3 loop spans 14 amino acids. Trimming cost V 1 base and J 0 bases, with 6 bases left between them. The CDR3 region is CASSLDRLNTEAFF. In DNA, the CDR3 is TGTGCCAGCAGCTTAGACAGGCTGAACACTGAAGCTTTCTTT.